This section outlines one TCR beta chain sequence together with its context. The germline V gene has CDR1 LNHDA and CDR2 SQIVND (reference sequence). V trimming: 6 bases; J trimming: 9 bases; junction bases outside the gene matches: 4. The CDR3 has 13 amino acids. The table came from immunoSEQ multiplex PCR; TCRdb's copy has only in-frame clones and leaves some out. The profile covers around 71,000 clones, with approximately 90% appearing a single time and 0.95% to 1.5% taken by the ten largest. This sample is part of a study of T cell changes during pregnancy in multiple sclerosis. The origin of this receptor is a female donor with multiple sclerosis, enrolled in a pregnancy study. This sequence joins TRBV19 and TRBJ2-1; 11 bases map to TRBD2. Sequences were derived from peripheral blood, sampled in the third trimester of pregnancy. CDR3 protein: CASSLAGGVEQFF. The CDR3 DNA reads TGTGCCAGTAGCCTAGCGGGAGGCGTTGAGCAGTTCTTC.